The table lists the clone carrying this T cell receptor (beta chain) with many counts. The antigen remains undetermined. The source of the sample is a study of blood T cells in healthy people across ages. Study results and limitations: Any conclusive comparison of naive versus antigen-experienced cells was prevented by using unsorted PBMCs.

CDR1 is MNHNS and CDR2 is SASEGT in the germline V gene. The CDR3 covers 14 residues. Trimming took off 3 bases at V and 1 base at J, with 9 bases between the two ends. Total RNA, at least 5.5 micrograms per sample, was extracted from PBMCs. Next came a second PCR, run for about 6 to 12 cycles, which used a sample-barcoded 5' primer along with a J-beta primer mix. Each cDNA molecule was tagged by a template-switch adaptor with 12 random nucleotides. TCRdb independently ran MiXCR on the 5' RACE reads; one entry per CDR3 protein. The data hold more than 800,000 distinct CDR3 sequences, with 29% observed a single time.

This TCR was sampled from an elderly woman in good health. V usage is TRBV6-1 and J usage is TRBJ2-5; a weak D match, TRBD2 (5 bases). Sequenced input: blood. This CDR3 reads CASSDRRGQETQYF. DNA for the CDR3: TGTGCCAGCAGTGATCGTCGGGGCCAAGAGACCCAGTACTTC.